This is a list of T cell receptor beta chains from one sample in a study of OX40 agonist ivuxolimab in advanced cancers. Sequencing used immunoSEQ multiplex PCR; TCRdb keeps in-frame clones, though not all of them. The profile shows about 3,100 clones, more than 85% of them singletons. Specimen: CD4+ or CD8+ T cells sorted from blood, collected in a trial of the OX40 agonist ivuxolimab. These receptors were collected from an adult with an advanced solid tumor such as melanoma, head and neck, liver or kidney cancer. The CDR3 runs from the conserved cysteine through the conserved F or W. D genes are given only for firm matches. Clone size, where shown, is once, few, many, or a class for clones that have expanded.

clone_size j_call d_call v_call cdr3_nt cdr3_aa
once TRBJ2-5 - TRBV4-2 TGTGCCAGCAGCCAAGTTAGCTTGGGGCAGCAAGAGACCCAGTACTTC CASSQVSLGQQETQYF
- TRBJ1-2 TRBD1 TRBV5-8 TGTGCCAGCAGCTCGGGAGGACAGGGGGCAAACTATGGCTACACCTTC CASSSGGQGANYGYTF
- TRBJ1-5 - TRBV7-2 TGTGCCAGCAGCTTAGCTGGGGGGTATAGCAATCAGCCCCAGCATTTT CASSLAGGYSNQPQHF
- TRBJ2-7 - TRBV7-6 TGTGCCAGCAGCTTATCCACCGGGGGTTCCTACGAGCAGTACTTC CASSLSTGGSYEQYF
- TRBJ2-3 TRBD2 TRBV10-3 TGTGCCATCAGTGATCGGACTAGCGGGGGGGCGGGAGGCACAGATACGCAGTATTTT CAISDRTSGGAGGTDTQYF
- TRBJ1-1 - TRBV19 TGTGCCAGTAGTATTAACCTCCACGCTGAAGCTTTCTTT CASSINLHAEAFF
- TRBJ1-3 - TRBV30 TGTGCCTGGAGAGGCCGCTTTCCTGGAAACACCATATATTTT CAWRGRFPGNTIYF
once TRBJ1-6 TRBD1 TRBV11-1 TGTGCCAGCAGCTTAGCAGGACAGGGGGAGGATTCACCCCTCCACTTT CASSLAGQGEDSPLHF
- TRBJ1-5 - TRBV23-1 TGCGCCAGCAGTCATTCACGCTATAGCAATCAGCCCCAGCATTTT CASSHSRYSNQPQHF
- TRBJ2-1 TRBD2 TRBV18 TGTGCCAGCTCACCGGGACTAGGCCCCAATGAGCAGTTCTTC CASSPGLGPNEQFF
- TRBJ1-5 TRBD1 TRBV12-5 TGTGCTAGTGGCCCCGGGACAGGGGACCTAATGTCCCAGCATTTT CASGPGTGDLMSQHF
- TRBJ2-3 TRBD2 TRBV27 TGTGCCAGCAGTTGGGCGGGGGTCACAGATACGCAGTATTTT CASSWAGVTDTQYF
- TRBJ2-4 - TRBV27 TGTGCCAGCAGTTTAAATGGCGGCATTCAGTACTTC CASSLNGGIQYF
once TRBJ1-1 - TRBV14 TGTGCCAGCAGCCTGGCAGGGATTCGGTACACTGAAGCTTTCTTT CASSLAGIRYTEAFF
- TRBJ2-3 TRBD1 TRBV2 TGTGCCAGCAGTGAAAGACAGGGGGGATTAGATACGCAGTATTTT CASSERQGGLDTQYF
- TRBJ1-1 - TRBV5-1 TGCGCCAGCAGCTCACAGGGAACTGAAGCTTTCTTT CASSSQGTEAFF
- TRBJ1-1 - TRBV6-6 TGTGCCAGCAGCCCAGGGCCCGAGGGCACTGAAGCTTTCTTT CASSPGPEGTEAFF
- TRBJ1-5 - TRBV7-2 TGTGCCAGCAGCCCTAGCAATCAGCCCCAGCATTTT CASSPSNQPQHF
- TRBJ1-3 TRBD1 TRBV7-2 TGTGCCAGCAGCTTAGTTAGACAGGGCGCTGGAAACACCATATATTTT CASSLVRQGAGNTIYF
- TRBJ2-3 - TRBV19 TGTGCCAGTAGTAGGGCCCGGCAGGCTCGAAGCACAGATACGCAGTATTTT CASSRARQARSTDTQYF
- TRBJ2-3 TRBD2 TRBV28 TGTGCCAGCACCTCACTAGCGGGGGGCGGGGATACGCAGTATTTT CASTSLAGGGDTQYF
- TRBJ1-1 TRBD1 TRBV4-1 TGCGCCAGCAGCTACAGGACAGGGACGAGGCAGGGTCAGAAATCCACTGAAGCTTTCTTT CASSYRTGTRQGQKSTEAFF
- TRBJ2-3 - TRBV6-4 TGTGCCAGCAGTATAAGACAGGCAGATACGCAGTATTTT CASSIRQADTQYF
- TRBJ2-1 TRBD2 TRBV6-5 TGTGCCAGCAGTTTCGGGACTAGCGGGCTGGGCAATGAGCAGTTCTTC CASSFGTSGLGNEQFF
- TRBJ1-2 - TRBV7-9 TGTGCCAGCAGCTTGGAGACTTTGATAGGCTATGGCTACACCTTC CASSLETLIGYGYTF
- TRBJ2-3 - TRBV10-3 TGTGCCATCATAGGGGAAGCAGATACGCAGTATTTT CAIIGEADTQYF
once TRBJ2-7 TRBD2 TRBV9 TGTGCCAGCAGCGCCTTGGCTACTAGCGGCGAGCAGTACTTC CASSALATSGEQYF
- TRBJ2-2 TRBD1 TRBV19 TGTGCCACTATGGGACAGGGAAGAACCGGGGAGCTGTTTTTT CATMGQGRTGELFF
- TRBJ2-3 TRBD1 TRBV10-3 TGTGCCACCTTTAGACAGGGGGCAGATACGCAGTATTTT CATFRQGADTQYF
- TRBJ2-6 - TRBV5-1 TGCGCCAGCAGCTTCACAGGGTATGGGGCCAACGTCCTGACTTTC CASSFTGYGANVLTF
- TRBJ2-5 TRBD2 TRBV9 TGTGCCTGTATACCGGGACTAGCCCAAGAGACCCAGTACTTC CACIPGLAQETQYF
- TRBJ1-5 - TRBV6-1 TGTGCCAGCAGAGGATCAAGGACAGTCAATCAGCCCCAGCATTTT CASRGSRTVNQPQHF
- TRBJ2-5 - TRBV11-2 TGTGCCAGCAGCTCGCAGACTTGGACCCAGTACTTC CASSSQTWTQYF
- TRBJ1-4 TRBD1 TRBV6-6 TGTGCCAGCAGCCGCGGACAGGTCGGCGAAAAACTGTTTTTT CASSRGQVGEKLFF
- TRBJ1-2 - TRBV6-1 TGTGCCAGCAGTGAACCTCCAAGGGCAGACTATGGCTACACCTTC CASSEPPRADYGYTF
- TRBJ1-1 - TRBV10-3 TGTGCCATCAGTGAGTCTGTGGAAAAGATAGAAGCTTTCTTT CAISESVEKIEAFF
- TRBJ1-5 - TRBV2 TGTGCCAGCAGTCAAGACAGCAATCAGCCCCAGCATTTT CASSQDSNQPQHF
- TRBJ1-1 - TRBV6-1 TGTGCCAGCACCCGGATACTGGGGACTGAAGCTTTCTTT CASTRILGTEAFF
- TRBJ1-2 TRBD1 TRBV5-1 TGCGCCAGCAGCCTTACGGGTACAGGGGGCTATGGCTACACCTTC CASSLTGTGGYGYTF
- TRBJ1-2 - TRBV14 TGTGCCAGCAGCCTCGACAGAACCTATGGCTACACCTTC CASSLDRTYGYTF
- TRBJ2-7 - TRBV15 TGTGCCACCAGCAGAGGTGGGACTTCCTACGAGCAGTACTTC CATSRGGTSYEQYF
- TRBJ1-2 TRBD1 TRBV4-1 TGCGCCAGCAGCTGGGGACAGGGAGGAGGCTATGGCTACACCTTC CASSWGQGGGYGYTF
- TRBJ1-4 - TRBV19 TGTGCCAGTAGCCGAGGGGGGATGCCTAATGAAAAACTGTTTTTT CASSRGGMPNEKLFF
- TRBJ1-4 - TRBV28 TGTGCCAGCAGCCAGGGGCAAACTAATGAAAAACTGTTTTTT CASSQGQTNEKLFF
- TRBJ1-2 - TRBV29-1 TGCAGCGTTGACAGAAGGAACTATGGCTACACCTTC CSVDRRNYGYTF
few TRBJ1-1 - TRBV9 TGTGCCAGCAGCGGACACATGAACACTGAAGCTTTCTTT CASSGHMNTEAFF
- TRBJ1-2 - TRBV5-1 TGCGCCAGCAGCTTGGTTGTTCAGGGGACGTATGGCTACACCTTC CASSLVVQGTYGYTF
- TRBJ2-7 TRBD1 TRBV28 TGTGCCAGTCGAGGACAGGGCAACGAGCAGTACTTC CASRGQGNEQYF
- TRBJ1-2 - TRBV15 TGTGCCACCAGCAGAGATTATAACTCAAGAGGGGAACGGGGCTACACCTTC CATSRDYNSRGERGYTF
- TRBJ2-3 TRBD2 TRBV5-1 TGCGCCAGCAGCGCCTTACCGGGACTAGCGGGTGGAGATACGCAGTATTTT CASSALPGLAGGDTQYF
- TRBJ2-3 - TRBV11-3 TGTGCCAGCAGCTTAGGGCGAGGGGCAGATACGCAGTATTTT CASSLGRGADTQYF
- TRBJ2-7 - TRBV6-5 TGTGCCAGCAGTTACTCGACCCGCGGGACCTACGAGCAGTACTTC CASSYSTRGTYEQYF
- TRBJ2-7 TRBD1 TRBV5-1 TGCGCCAGCAGTCCCGGGACAGTCACCTACGAGCAGTACTTC CASSPGTVTYEQYF
- TRBJ2-5 TRBD1 TRBV28 TGTGCCAGCAGTGACAGGGGGGGGAAAGAGACCCAGTACTTC CASSDRGGKETQYF
- TRBJ1-2 TRBD1 TRBV13 TGTGCCAGCAGCTCCAACAGGGACAGCCAGAACTATGGCTACACCTTC CASSSNRDSQNYGYTF